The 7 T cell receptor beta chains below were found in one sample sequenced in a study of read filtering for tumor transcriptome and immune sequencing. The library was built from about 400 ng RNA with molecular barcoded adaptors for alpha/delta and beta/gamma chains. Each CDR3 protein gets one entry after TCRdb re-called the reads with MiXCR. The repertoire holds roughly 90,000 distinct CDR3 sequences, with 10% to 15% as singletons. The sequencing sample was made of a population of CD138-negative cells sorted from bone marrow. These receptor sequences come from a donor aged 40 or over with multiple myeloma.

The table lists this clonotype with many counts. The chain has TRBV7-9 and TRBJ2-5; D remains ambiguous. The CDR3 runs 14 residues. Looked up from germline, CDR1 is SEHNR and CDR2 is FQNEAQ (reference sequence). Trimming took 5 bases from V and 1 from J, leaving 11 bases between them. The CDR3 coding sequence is TGTGCCAGCAGCGCCACACCCCTCCAAGAGACCCAGTACTTC. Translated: CASSATPLQETQYF.

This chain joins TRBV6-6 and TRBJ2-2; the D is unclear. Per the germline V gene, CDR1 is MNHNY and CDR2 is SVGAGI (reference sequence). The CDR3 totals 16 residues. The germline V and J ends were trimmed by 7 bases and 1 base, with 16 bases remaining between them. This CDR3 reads CASTAAPPGNTGELFF. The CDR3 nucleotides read TGTGCCAGCACCGCAGCACCGCCGGGGAACACCGGGGAGCTGTTTTTT.

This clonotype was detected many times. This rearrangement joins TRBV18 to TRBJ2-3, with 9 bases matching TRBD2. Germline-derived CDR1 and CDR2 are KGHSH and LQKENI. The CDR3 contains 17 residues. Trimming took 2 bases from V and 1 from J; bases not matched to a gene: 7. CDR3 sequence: CASSPAGGSTGTDTQYF. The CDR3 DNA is TGTGCCAGCTCACCAGCGGGGGGGAGTACCGGCACAGATACGCAGTATTTT. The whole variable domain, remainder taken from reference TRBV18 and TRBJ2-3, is NAGVMQNPRHLVRRRGQEARLRCSPMKGHSHVYWYRQLPEEGLKFMVYLQKENIIDESGMPKERFSAEFPKEGPSILRIQQVVRGDSAAYFCASSPAGGSTGTDTQYFGPGTRLTVL.

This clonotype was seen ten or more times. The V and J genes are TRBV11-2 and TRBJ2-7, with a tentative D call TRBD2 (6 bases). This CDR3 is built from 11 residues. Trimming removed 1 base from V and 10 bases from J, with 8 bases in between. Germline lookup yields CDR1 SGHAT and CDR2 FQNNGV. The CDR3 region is CASSLGEAQYF. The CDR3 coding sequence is TGTGCCAGCAGCTTAGGGGAGGCCCAGTACTTC.

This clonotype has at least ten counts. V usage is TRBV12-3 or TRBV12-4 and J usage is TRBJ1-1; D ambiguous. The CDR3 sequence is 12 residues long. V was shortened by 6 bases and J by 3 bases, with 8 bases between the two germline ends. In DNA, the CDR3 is TGTGCCAGCAGCTTACTTGACACTGAAGCTTTCTTT. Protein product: CASSLLDTEAFF.

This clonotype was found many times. The CDR3 is CASSFRDNQPQHF. Written as DNA, the CDR3 is TGTGCCAGCAGCTTCCGGGACAATCAGCCCCAGCATTTT. The chain combines TRBV5-6 with TRBJ1-5; the D is unclear. The V gene lost 2 bases and the J gene lost 3 bases, with 6 bases spanning the gap. Germline V gives CDR1 SGHDT, CDR2 YYEEEE. The CDR3 is 13 amino acids.

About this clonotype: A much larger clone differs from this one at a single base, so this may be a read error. CDR3 in amino acids: CSARGLAGVTYNEQFF. In nucleotides, the CDR3 is TGCAGCGCTCGCGGACTAGCGGGAGTGACCTACAATGAGCAGTTCTTC. V usage is TRBV29-1 and J usage is TRBJ2-1; 13 nucleotides align to TRBD2. The CDR3 is made up of 16 amino acids. The V segment lost 7 bases and the J segment 2 bases; nucleotides outside the gene matches: 8. CDR1 and CDR2 from the germline V gene are SQVTM and ANQGSEA.